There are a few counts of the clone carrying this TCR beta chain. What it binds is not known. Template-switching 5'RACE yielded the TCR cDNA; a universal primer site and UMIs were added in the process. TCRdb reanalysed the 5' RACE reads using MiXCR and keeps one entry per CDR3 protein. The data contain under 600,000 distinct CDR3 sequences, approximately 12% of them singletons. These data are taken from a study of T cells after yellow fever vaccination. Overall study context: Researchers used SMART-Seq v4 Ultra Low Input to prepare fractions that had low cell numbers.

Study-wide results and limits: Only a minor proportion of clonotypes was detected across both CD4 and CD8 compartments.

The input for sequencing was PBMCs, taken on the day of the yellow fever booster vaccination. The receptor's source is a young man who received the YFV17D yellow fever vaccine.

Here the CDR3 reads CASSLSGTAQNTF. The CDR3 nucleotides read TGTGCCAGCAGTTTAAGTGGGACAGCACAAAACACCTTC. The genes are TRBV12-3 or TRBV12-4 and TRBJ1-2; TRBD1 matches 7 bases. Germline trimming cut 2 bases from V and 12 bases from J; bases unmatched to any gene: 9. This CDR3 is built from 13 residues.